The 20 T cell receptor beta chains reported below all come from one sample, sequenced in a study of T cell responses to AZD1222 COVID-19 vaccine. Using immunoSEQ multiplex PCR, the repertoire was profiled, and TCRdb retains in-frame clones only, with some absent. Among approximately 220,000 clones listed, approximately 94% were seen once. The sample was peripheral blood, taken on day 0 of MenACWY control vaccination. The receptors originated from an adult in good health.

V and J are TRBV19 and TRBJ2-4; D is uncertain. Germline CDR1 and CDR2: LNHDA and SQIVND (reference sequence). V lost 4 bases to trimming and J lost 0 bases, with 13 bases between them. The CDR3 spans 16 residues. The CDR3 spells CASSTLGRSAKNIQYF. The CDR3 nucleotides are TGTGCCAGTAGTACCCTCGGGCGTTCAGCCAAAAACATTCAGTACTTC.

The chain uses TRBV30 and TRBJ1-1, with 7 bases matching TRBD1. J gave up 11 bases and V 3 bases, and 12 bases lay outside the gene matches. The length of the CDR3 is 13 residues. Germline CDR1 is GTSNPN and CDR2 is SVGIG (reference sequence). The CDR3 loop reads CAWRGQGGIVAFF. DNA for the CDR3: TGTGCCTGGAGGGGCCAAGGGGGCATAGTCGCTTTCTTT.

This rearrangement joins TRBV11-1 to TRBJ1-2, with 8 bases identical to TRBD1. The CDR3 is 15 amino acids. V gave up 5 bases and J gave up 2 bases; unmatched junction bases: 7. Germline assignment: CDR1 SGHAT and CDR2 FQDESV (reference sequence). The CDR3 protein is CASSPDRGLNYGYTF. The CDR3 bases are TGTGCCAGCAGCCCAGACAGGGGATTAAACTATGGCTACACCTTC.

This clone was found a few times. The V and J genes are TRBV2 and TRBJ1-2; D not certain. Germline CDR1 reads SNHLY; CDR2 reads FYNNEI. Deletions cut 6 bases from V and 8 bases from J, with 13 bases between. CDR3 size: 12 residues. CDR3 coding DNA: TGTGCCAGCAGGGAGAGGTTTTACGGCTACACCTTC. Amino acid sequence: CASRERFYGYTF.

The chain joins TRBV7-2 to TRBJ1-5, with D possibly TRBD1 on 6 matching bases. The V end was cut by 5 bases, the J end by 1 base, with 9 bases between. CDR1 SGHTA and CDR2 FQGNSA come from the germline V gene. The CDR3 consists of 14 residues. CDR3 region: CASSPQGSNQPQHF. Here the CDR3 DNA reads TGTGCCAGCAGCCCGCAGGGGAGCAATCAGCCCCAGCATTTT.

This chain uses TRBV7-9 with TRBJ2-7; tentatively, D is TRBD1 or TRBD2 (5 bases each). Trimming stripped 5 bases from V and 2 bases from J, with 16 bases between. Germline V lookup: CDR1 SEHNR, CDR2 FQNEAQ (reference sequence). The CDR3 consists of 15 residues. The DNA for the CDR3 is TGTGCCAGCAGCCGCTACGGGACCGTTACCTACGAGCAGTACTTC. Residues: CASSRYGTVTYEQYF. Variable domain in full (rest from reference TRBV7-9 and TRBJ2-7): DTGVSQNPRHKITKRGQNVTFRCDPISEHNRLYWYRQTLGQGPEFLTYFQNEAQLEKSRLLSDRFSAERPKGSFSTLEIQRTEQGDSAMYLCASSRYGTVTYEQYFGPGTRLTVT.

The chain joins TRBV19 to TRBJ1-1, with 7 bases lining up with TRBD1. Germline V gives CDR1 LNHDA, CDR2 SQIVND (reference sequence). Unmatched junction bases numbered 3, after V lost 6 bases and J lost 2 bases. The CDR3 consists of 13 residues. DNA for the CDR3: TGTGCCAGTAGGAGACAGGGTAACACTGAAGCTTTCTTT. Protein sequence: CASRRQGNTEAFF.

This clone has a single count. The chain joins TRBV5-6 to TRBJ1-1, with a tentative D call TRBD1 (6 bases). CDR1 and CDR2 from the germline V gene are SGHDT and YYEEEE. There are 14 residues in the CDR3. V was pared by 0 bases and J by 4 bases, with 10 bases between. The CDR3 spells CASSLAGAGTEAFF. CDR3 in DNA: TGTGCCAGCAGCTTGGCAGGGGCGGGCACTGAAGCTTTCTTT.

The chain links TRBV30 to TRBJ2-7; 9 bases fit TRBD1. Germline V gene sequence: CDR1 GTSNPN, CDR2 SVGIG (reference sequence). Germline trimming cut 3 bases from V and 1 base from J; bases unmatched to any gene: 4. The CDR3 runs to 14 residues. The CDR3: CAWRGQGSSYEQYF. Written as DNA, the CDR3 is TGTGCCTGGAGAGGACAGGGGAGTTCCTACGAGCAGTACTTC. Looking up the rest from reference TRBV30 and TRBJ2-7 gives the full variable domain: SQTIHQWPATLVQPVGSPLSLECTVEGTSNPNLYWYRQAAGRGLQLLFYSVGIGQISSEVPQNLSASRPQDRQFILSSKKLLLSDSGFYLCAWRGQGSSYEQYFGPGTRLTVT.

The CDR3 DNA follows: TGTGCCAGCAGTTTCCGGGGGATCGAGCAGTACTTC. It specifies CASSFRGIEQYF. The V and J genes are TRBV12-3 or TRBV12-4 and TRBJ2-7; the D gene is possibly TRBD2 (6 bases). Deletions cut 3 bases from V and 6 bases from J, with 9 bases between. This CDR3 spans 12 amino acids.

The chain uses TRBV9 and TRBJ2-7; TRBD2 is a possible D gene (5 bases). This CDR3 spans 15 amino acids. Germline V gene lookup returns CDR1 SGDLS and CDR2 YYNGEE. Between the trimmed V and J ends, which lost 4 bases and 2 bases, there was a span of 16 bases. CDR3 DNA sequence: TGTGCCAGCAGCAACCGGTCGAACGGGGCCTACGAGCAGTACTTC. Its protein is CASSNRSNGAYEQYF.

This chain uses TRBV19 with TRBJ1-6, with D tentatively TRBD1 (6 bases). Germline CDR1 and CDR2: LNHDA and SQIVND (reference sequence). CDR3 length: 17 amino acids. V lost 3 bases to trimming and J lost 0 bases, with 12 bases between them. This chain's CDR3 is CASSMDSSSSYNSPLHF. The CDR3 nucleotides read TGTGCCAGTAGTATGGACAGCTCGAGCTCCTATAATTCACCCCTCCACTTT.

V is TRBV18 and J is TRBJ1-1, with 7 bases aligning to TRBD1. V dropped 5 bases and J dropped 0; count of bases not matched to a gene: 6. The germline CDR1 and CDR2 sequences are KGHSH and LQKENI. There are 15 residues in the CDR3. CDR3 in DNA: TGTGCCAGCTCAAAGGGACAGCTCATGAACACTGAAGCTTTCTTT. Amino acid sequence: CASSKGQLMNTEAFF. Using reference TRBV18 and TRBJ1-1 for the parts outside the CDR3, the full variable domain is NAGVMQNPRHLVRRRGQEARLRCSPMKGHSHVYWYRQLPEEGLKFMVYLQKENIIDESGMPKERFSAEFPKEGPSILRIQQVVRGDSAAYFCASSKGQLMNTEAFFGQGTRLTVV.

The CDR3 sequence: CASSGSTWGAGGYTF. In DNA, the CDR3 is TGTGCCAGCAGCGGATCAACCTGGGGGGCGGGTGGCTACACCTTC. V is TRBV9 and J is TRBJ1-2; possible D gene TRBD1, 6 bases. Looked up from germline, CDR1 is SGDLS and CDR2 is YYNGEE. This CDR3 has 15 residues. Trimming removed 3 bases at V and 7 bases at J, with 19 bases between.

The gene calls are TRBV5-6 and TRBJ2-7, with unresolved D. CDR1 is SGHDT, CDR2 YYEEEE, per germline. V was clipped by 0 bases and J by 1 base, with 8 bases between them. The CDR3 has 14 amino acids. The CDR3 region is CASSLVPLSYEQYF. The CDR3 DNA reads as TGTGCCAGCAGCTTGGTCCCCCTTTCCTACGAGCAGTACTTC.

The chain links TRBV27 to TRBJ1-5; 7 bases agree with TRBD1. Unmatched junction bases numbered 5, after V lost 2 bases and J lost 7 bases. This CDR3 contains 14 residues. Germline values: CDR1 MNHEY, CDR2 SMNVEV (reference sequence). This chain's CDR3 is CASSLTEGAQPQHF. In nucleotides, the CDR3 is TGTGCCAGCAGTTTAACCGAGGGGGCCCAGCCCCAGCATTTT.

Notes on this clone: Additional DNA sequences in this sample encode the identical CDR3. The CDR3 loop reads CATSRGGNTGELFF. The CDR3 DNA is TGTGCCACCAGCCGGGGAGGGAACACCGGGGAGCTGTTTTTT. The J gene is TRBJ2-2, the V gene TRBV15, with a weak D call TRBD2 (6 bases). The germline gives CDR1 LNHNV, CDR2 YYDKDF (reference sequence). The CDR3 spans 14 residues. Trimming removed 5 bases from V and 1 base from J, with 8 bases in between. Full variable domain (rest looked up from reference TRBV15 and TRBJ2-2): DAMVIQNPRYQVTQFGKPVTLSCSQTLNHNVMYWYQQKSSQAPKLLFHYYDKDFNNEADTPDNFQSRRPNTSFCFLDIRSPGLGDTAMYLCATSRGGNTGELFFGEGSRLTVL.

Turning to this clone: Within the sample, other DNA sequences also encode this same CDR3. The rearrangement links TRBV6-4 to TRBJ1-2; TRBD1 agrees at 7 bases. V gave up 0 bases and J gave up 8 bases; unmatched junction bases: 6. The germline gives CDR1 MRHNA, CDR2 SNTAGT. CDR3 size: 14 residues. CDR3 in DNA: TGTGCCAGCAGTGACTCGGGCAGGGGGGGAGGCTACACCTTC. This gives the protein CASSDSGRGGGYTF.

V is TRBV7-8 and J is TRBJ1-2; D is possibly TRBD1 (5 bases). Germline CDR1 SGHVS, CDR2 FQNEAQ. The CDR3 is made up of 17 amino acids. V dropped 4 bases and J dropped 8 bases, with 26 bases sitting between them. CDR3 region: CASSSLSQEGPGVGYTF. Written as DNA, the CDR3 is TGTGCCAGCAGCTCCCTGTCACAGGAGGGGCCGGGCGTAGGCTACACCTTC. The full variable domain, with the rest looked up from reference TRBV7-8 and TRBJ1-2, is GAGVSQSPRYKVAKRGQDVALRCDPISGHVSLFWYQQALGQGPEFLTYFQNEAQLDKSGLPSDRFFAERPEGSVSTLKIQRTQQEDSAVYLCASSSLSQEGPGVGYTFGSGTRLTVV.

The chain combines TRBV5-5 with TRBJ2-5; possibly TRBD2 for D (6 bases). The germline V gene encodes CDR1 SGHKS and CDR2 YYEKEE (reference sequence). The CDR3 runs to 14 residues. Trimming removed 4 bases from V and 7 bases from J, with 17 bases in between. The CDR3 region has the DNA TGTGCCAGCAGCGATATTGGGGGGATGATGACCCAGTACTTC. It translates to CASSDIGGMMTQYF.